This TCR beta chain was sequenced for a study of blood T cells in healthy people across ages. Together with a sample-barcoded 5' primer, a J-beta primer mix was included in a second PCR lasting roughly 6 to 12 cycles. TCRdb ran MiXCR on the 5' RACE reads and lists one entry per CDR3 protein. The sample has hundreds of thousands of distinct CDR3 sequences, 24% seen once. The CDR3 is 13 amino acids. V was pared by 6 bases and J by 3 bases, with 12 bases between. CDR1 SGDLS and CDR2 YYNGEE come from the germline V gene. These sequences were also reported in another study, on T cells of mothers and their children. That work adds: A few healthy Caucasian mothers and their six children donated. Normalized overlap was always slightly, never significantly, higher in related than unrelated mother-child pairs.

The clonotype originates from a boy aged 10-17 years in good health. The sequencing sample was made of blood. This sequence joins TRBV9 and TRBJ2-5; maybe TRBD1 (6 bases). This CDR3 reads CASTTGYEETQYF. Here the CDR3 DNA reads TGTGCCAGCACGACAGGCTATGAAGAGACCCAGTACTTC.